These 2 T cell receptor beta chains share one sample of origin, sequenced in a study of cytomegalovirus exposure and HLA in healthy donors. The PCR had 60 Vbeta and 13 Jbeta primers. Measured with immunoSEQ multiplex PCR; TCRdb has only the in-frame clones, and not every one. The sample shows about 120,000 clones, over 8% of them seen only once. The specimen was PBMCs. These receptors were taken from a man aged 25-45 years in good health and CMV-seronegative.

The chain is built from TRBV7-3 and TRBJ1-1, with 7 bases fitting TRBD1. With 5 bases clipped from V and 1 base from J, the junction kept 7 bases outside the gene matches. This CDR3 contains 15 residues. Looked up from germline, CDR1 is SGHTA and CDR2 is FQGTGA. In DNA form, the CDR3 reads TGTGCCAGCAGCCCTAGACAGGGAACGAACACTGAAGCTTTCTTT. Protein: CASSPRQGTNTEAFF.

The chain combines TRBV19 with TRBJ2-7, with 8 nucleotides matching TRBD1. Losses at the gene ends were 6 bases for V and 2 bases for J; bases not matched to a gene: 6. CDR3 length: 14 residues. The germline V gene encodes CDR1 LNHDA and CDR2 SQIVND (reference sequence). The CDR3 DNA is TGTGCCAGTAGCCTGGGACAGGCCGCCTACGAGCAGTACTTC. Translation: CASSLGQAAYEQYF. Looking up the rest from reference TRBV19 and TRBJ2-7 gives the full variable domain: DGGITQSPKYLFRKEGQNVTLSCEQNLNHDAMYWYRQDPGQGLRLIYYSQIVNDFQKGDIAEGYSVSREKKESFPLTVTSAQKNPTAFYLCASSLGQAAYEQYFGPGTRLTVT.